This T cell receptor (beta chain) was recovered during a study of blood T cell repertoires in COVID-19. Study summary: Collection of acute and convalescent COVID-19 samples took place in the United States, Italy and Spain. PBMCs, B-cell-depleted T cells, or T cells were the source of the cDNA or gDNA that made up the material.

Losses at the gene ends were 7 bases for V and 1 base for J; bases not matched to a gene: 5. The CDR3 consists of 15 residues. The germline V gene encodes CDR1 LNHDA and CDR2 SQIVND (reference sequence). The authors' processing: For nucleated cells, counts were estimated from reference gene primer amplification. Only in-frame clones appear in the TCRdb table, and some are missing; sequencing was by immunoSEQ multiplex PCR. The V and J calls and clone size are taken from that table; D and trimming were inferred from the DNA. The data show about 97,000 clones, more than 75% seen once. This TCR came from a human donor in a cohort sampled during active COVID-19. The sequencing input was peripheral blood. The J gene is TRBJ1-5, the V gene TRBV19; TRBD1 agrees at 9 bases. The DNA for the CDR3 is TGTGCCAGTAATCCCGACAGGGGGAGCAATCAGCCCCAGCATTTT. Its translation: CASNPDRGSNQPQHF.